The 7 T cell receptor beta chains below come from one sample, sequenced in a study of blood T cell repertoires in COVID-19. Clones were sequenced by immunoSEQ multiplex PCR, and TCRdb holds only the in-frame ones, with some missing. This table holds about 190,000 clones, over 75% found once. Sequenced: peripheral blood. Every receptor here comes from a man in his fifties or sixties who had recovered from COVID-19.

The chain combines TRBV7-3 with TRBJ2-2; D gene unclear. The CDR3 is 14 residues long. Germline V gene lookup returns CDR1 SGHTA and CDR2 FQGTGA. With 1 base removed from V and 3 bases from J, the gap between germline ends came to 6 bases. The CDR3 nucleotides read TGTGCCAGCAGCTTAAGTCTCGACACCGGGGAGCTGTTTTTT. This translates into CASSLSLDTGELFF. The variable domain in full, completed from reference TRBV7-3 and TRBJ2-2, reads GAGVSQTPSNKVTEKGKYVELRCDPISGHTALYWYRQSLGQGPEFLIYFQGTGAADDSGLPNDRFFAVRPEGSVSTLKIQRTERGDSAVYLCASSLSLDTGELFFGEGSRLTVL.

This clone appeared a single time. The CDR3 nucleotides are TGTGCCTGGAGTAAGGACACGGGTGGCTACACCTTC. Protein: CAWSKDTGGYTF. This chain joins TRBV30 and TRBJ1-2, with D perhaps matching TRBD1 (5 bases). V lost 2 bases and J lost 7, with 11 bases in between. CDR1 and CDR2 from the germline V gene are GTSNPN and SVGIG (reference sequence). The CDR3 contains 12 residues.

The rearrangement links TRBV27 to TRBJ1-1; TRBD1 might be the D (6 bases). V was trimmed by 4 bases and J by 0 bases, leaving 12 bases between them. This CDR3 region has 15 residues. Germline-derived CDR1 and CDR2 are MNHEY and SMNVEV (reference sequence). The CDR3 region is CASSSSRQVNTEAFF. The DNA of the CDR3 is TGTGCCAGCAGTTCAAGTAGACAGGTGAACACTGAAGCTTTCTTT.

The chain employs TRBV5-1 and TRBJ2-2, with 8 positions matching TRBD1. Germline assignment: CDR1 SGHRS and CDR2 YFSETQ. J gave up 2 bases and V 2 bases, and 2 bases lay outside the gene matches. The CDR3 runs 15 residues. CDR3 in DNA: TGCGCCAGCAGCTTACCAGGGGGCAACACCGGGGAGCTGTTTTTT. This codes for CASSLPGGNTGELFF.

There are a few counts of this clone. The genes are TRBV10-1 and TRBJ2-1; 12 nucleotides agree with TRBD2. This CDR3 is 16 amino acids long. Germline trimming cut 6 bases from V and 0 bases from J; bases unmatched to any gene: 3. CDR1 and CDR2 (germline): WNHNN, SYGVQD (reference sequence). The CDR3 here is CASSQLAGGSYNEQFF. CDR3 bases: TGCGCCAGCAGCCAACTAGCGGGAGGCTCCTACAATGAGCAGTTCTTC.

The chain has TRBV30 and TRBJ1-4; D is perhaps TRBD1 (6 bases). This CDR3 is built from 16 residues. Germline V lookup: CDR1 GTSNPN, CDR2 SVGIG (reference sequence). The germline V and J ends were trimmed by 2 bases and 6 bases, with 19 bases remaining between them. CDR3 protein: CAWSSIGQIRYEKLFF. The CDR3 DNA follows: TGTGCCTGGAGTTCTATAGGACAGATTCGATATGAAAAACTGTTTTTT.

This clone appeared once. The CDR3 is CASSDETGTNTEAFF. The CDR3 DNA is TGTGCCAGCAGTGACGAGACAGGGACGAACACTGAAGCTTTCTTT. This sequence joins TRBV6-1 and TRBJ1-1; 7 positions agree with TRBD1. The CDR3 is 15 residues long. Germline V gives CDR1 MNHNS, CDR2 SASEGT. V was pared by 3 bases and J by 1 base, with 5 bases of the junction left unmatched.